These 20 T cell receptor beta chains share one sample of origin, sequenced in a study of cytomegalovirus exposure and HLA in healthy donors. PCR was performed using 60 Vbeta and 13 Jbeta primers. Assay used: immunoSEQ multiplex PCR; TCRdb lists only in-frame clones, some missing. The sample has about 160,000 clones, roughly 84% seen once. What was sequenced was PBMCs. All receptors derive from a man aged 50-60 years in good health and CMV-seropositive.

This rearrangement joins TRBV18 to TRBJ1-1, with 7 nucleotides matching TRBD1. This CDR3 is built from 13 residues. In germline, CDR1 is KGHSH, CDR2 LQKENI. Trimming at V came to 2 bases and at J to 7 bases, leaving 4 bases not matched to a gene. DNA of the CDR3: TGTGCCAGCTCACCAACAGGGGTTTATGAAGCTTTCTTT. Translated: CASSPTGVYEAFF.

The rearrangement uses TRBV7-9 and TRBJ1-1; no firm D call. This CDR3 has 14 amino acids. Trimming cost V 1 base and J 4 bases, with 10 bases left between them. CDR1 SEHNR and CDR2 FQNEAQ come from the germline V gene (reference sequence). CDR3 nucleotides: TGTGCCAGCAGCTTAGGGCAGGACTTCACTGAAGCTTTCTTT. Protein product: CASSLGQDFTEAFF.

The chain couples TRBV28 to TRBJ2-7, with TRBD2 identical over 14 bases. The CDR3 spans 15 residues. Germline CDR1 reads MDHEN; CDR2 reads SYDVKM. J was trimmed by 4 bases and V by 3 bases; bases with no gene match: 2. CDR3 residues: CASSLGTSGGYEQYF. For the CDR3, the DNA is TGTGCCAGCAGTTTGGGGACTAGCGGGGGTTACGAGCAGTACTTC.

The V and J genes are TRBV15 and TRBJ2-3, with 10 nucleotides matching TRBD2. The CDR3 sequence is 15 residues long. Germline assignment: CDR1 LNHNV and CDR2 YYDKDF (reference sequence). With 8 bases clipped from V and 3 bases from J, the junction kept 8 bases outside the gene matches. CDR3 sequence reads: CATAVAGGATDTQYF. The CDR3 DNA reads TGTGCCACCGCTGTAGCGGGAGGCGCGACAGATACGCAGTATTTT. The full variable domain, completed using reference TRBV15 and TRBJ2-3, is DAMVIQNPRYQVTQFGKPVTLSCSQTLNHNVMYWYQQKSSQAPKLLFHYYDKDFNNEADTPDNFQSRRPNTSFCFLDIRSPGLGDTAMYLCATAVAGGATDTQYFGPGTRLTVL.

This clone was counted a few times. V and J are TRBV5-1 and TRBJ2-1; 10 bases are a match to TRBD2. CDR1 is SGHRS, CDR2 YFSETQ, per germline. The junction had 8 bases not matched to a gene; V was cut back by 4 bases and J by 4 bases. The CDR3 contains 16 residues. The CDR3 sequence: CASSQPLAGEYNEQFF. The CDR3, as DNA: TGCGCCAGCAGCCAACCGCTAGCGGGGGAGTACAATGAGCAGTTCTTC.

V and J are TRBV18 and TRBJ2-1; 10 bases match TRBD2. This CDR3 comprises 20 residues. Germline loops: CDR1 KGHSH, CDR2 LQKENI. Losses at the gene ends were 2 bases for V and 0 bases for J; bases not matched to a gene: 13. The CDR3 sequence is CASSPESGLAVPSSYNEQFF. In DNA form, the CDR3 reads TGTGCCAGCTCACCAGAGTCAGGACTAGCGGTCCCGAGCTCCTACAATGAGCAGTTCTTC.

The V call is TRBV2, the J call TRBJ1-2; the match to TRBD1 covers 8 bases. The CDR3 has 17 amino acids. Germline V gene sequence: CDR1 SNHLY, CDR2 FYNNEI. J lost 5 bases, V lost 4 bases, and 15 bases had no gene match. The CDR3 region is CASSVGQGESLEYGYTF. CDR3 coding DNA: TGTGCCAGCAGTGTAGGACAGGGTGAGAGTCTAGAGTATGGCTACACCTTC.

CDR3 region: CASSQGSGYTF. CDR3 nucleotides: TGTGCCAGCAGCCAGGGATCGGGCTACACCTTC. The chain joins TRBV2 to TRBJ1-2, with D possibly matching TRBD1 (5 bases). CDR1 is SNHLY, CDR2 FYNNEI, per germline. Trimming removed 6 bases from V and 8 bases from J, with 10 bases in between. The CDR3 spans 11 residues.

This chain connects TRBV6-1 to TRBJ2-5; D is undetermined. Germline lookup yields CDR1 MNHNS and CDR2 SASEGT. V lost 7 bases, J lost 1 base, and 16 bases lay in between. The CDR3 covers 15 residues. CDR3 in DNA: TGTGCCAGCACCCGAATTATGGGCGCCCAAGAGACCCAGTACTTC. Translated, it gives CASTRIMGAQETQYF.

In its sample, this clone was seen a few times. The CDR3 sequence is CASGLGQGTTLGNEQFF. CDR3 nucleotides: TGTGCTAGTGGTTTGGGGCAAGGGACTACCCTGGGCAATGAGCAGTTCTTC. The chain has TRBV12-5 and TRBJ2-1; 7 bases are shared with TRBD2. V dropped 1 base and J dropped 6; count of bases not matched to a gene: 12. Germline V gives CDR1 LGHNT, CDR2 FRNRAP. The CDR3 consists of 17 residues.

The V and J genes are TRBV2 and TRBJ2-1, with 14 positions matching TRBD2. This CDR3 has 16 residues. Germline CDR1 reads SNHLY; CDR2 reads FYNNEI. V gave up 6 bases and J gave up 4 bases; unmatched junction bases: 5. This CDR3 is CASRARLAGGYNEQFF. CDR3 sequence (DNA): TGTGCCAGCAGGGCCAGACTAGCGGGAGGGTACAATGAGCAGTTCTTC.

The V call is TRBV15, the J call TRBJ1-2; D gene ambiguous. CDR3 length equals 15 residues. CDR1 and CDR2 (germline): LNHNV, YYDKDF (reference sequence). Trimming stripped 0 bases from V and 6 bases from J, with 14 bases between. DNA of the CDR3: TGTGCCACCAGCAGAGATAGTGGGAGCATAGATGGCTACACCTTC. Translation gives CATSRDSGSIDGYTF.

This clone has just one count. The chain links TRBV27 to TRBJ2-7; TRBD1 aligns across 8 bases. Unmatched junction bases numbered 8, after V lost 0 bases and J lost 7 bases. Germline CDR1 and CDR2: MNHEY and SMNVEV (reference sequence). The CDR3 loop spans 15 amino acids. DNA for the CDR3: TGTGCCAGCAGTTTATCGGCAGGGGGCCTTGGGGAGCAGTACTTC. It specifies CASSLSAGGLGEQYF.

The chain has TRBV5-1 and TRBJ2-5, with 7 bases lining up with TRBD1. The germline V gene has CDR1 SGHRS and CDR2 YFSETQ. The CDR3 length is 17 residues. V lost 1 base to trimming and J lost 4 bases; unmatched junction nucleotides: 13. The CDR3 sequence: CASSLLSGGWSRETQYF. The CDR3, as DNA: TGCGCCAGCAGCTTGTTGTCAGGGGGTTGGTCGCGAGAGACCCAGTACTTC.

The CDR3 sequence is CSGQENTEAFF. The DNA of the CDR3 is TGCAGCGGCCAGGAGAACACTGAAGCTTTCTTT. This chain connects TRBV29-1 to TRBJ1-1; unclear D gene. This CDR3 has 11 residues. Per germline, CDR1 SQVTM and CDR2 ANQGSEA. Trimming left V 7 bases short and J 1 base short, with 7 bases between.

The V gene is TRBV7-6, the J gene TRBJ2-1; TRBD2 matches 9 bases. The germline CDR1 and CDR2 sequences are SGHVS and FNYEAQ. This CDR3 has 15 amino acids. The J segment lost 3 bases and the V segment lost 5 bases, leaving 5 bases of the junction unmatched. The DNA of the CDR3 is TGTGCCAGCAGCCTGACTAGCGGATACTACAATGAGCAGTTCTTC. Its translation is CASSLTSGYYNEQFF.

This sequence joins TRBV6-5 and TRBJ1-2, with 7 positions matching TRBD1. The junction had 3 bases not matched to a gene; V was cut back by 5 bases and J by 0 bases. The CDR3 length is 14 residues. Germline-derived CDR1 and CDR2 are MNHEY and SVGAGI. CDR3: CASSRDSTNYGYTF. DNA of the CDR3: TGTGCCAGCAGTCGGGACAGCACTAACTATGGCTACACCTTC.

This clone came up once. This rearrangement joins TRBV9 to TRBJ2-3; 8 positions agree with TRBD1. After removal of 4 bases from V and 2 bases from J, the junction contained 12 bases not matched to a gene. The CDR3 extends over 17 amino acids. Germline values: CDR1 SGDLS, CDR2 YYNGEE. DNA of the CDR3: TGTGCCAGCAGCCAATACCAGGGGGCGGGGAACACAGATACGCAGTATTTT. It encodes CASSQYQGAGNTDTQYF.

The chain employs TRBV19 and TRBJ1-2, with D maybe TRBD1 (5 bases). Germline V gene sequence: CDR1 LNHDA, CDR2 SQIVND (reference sequence). V was shortened by 7 bases and J by 4 bases, with 13 bases between the two germline ends. The CDR3 extends over 13 amino acids. In DNA form, the CDR3 reads TGTGCCAGTACTGAAGGGGTTGCCTATGGCTACACCTTC. Its translation is CASTEGVAYGYTF.

This clone was found a few times. This sequence joins TRBV2 and TRBJ1-1; the D is unclear. Trimming shortened V by 8 bases and J by 5 bases, and 6 bases separated the two germline ends. The length of the CDR3 is 10 residues. Looked up from germline, CDR1 is SNHLY and CDR2 is FYNNEI. Here the CDR3 reads CASGRTEAFF. CDR3 DNA: TGTGCCAGCGGGCGAACTGAAGCTTTCTTT.